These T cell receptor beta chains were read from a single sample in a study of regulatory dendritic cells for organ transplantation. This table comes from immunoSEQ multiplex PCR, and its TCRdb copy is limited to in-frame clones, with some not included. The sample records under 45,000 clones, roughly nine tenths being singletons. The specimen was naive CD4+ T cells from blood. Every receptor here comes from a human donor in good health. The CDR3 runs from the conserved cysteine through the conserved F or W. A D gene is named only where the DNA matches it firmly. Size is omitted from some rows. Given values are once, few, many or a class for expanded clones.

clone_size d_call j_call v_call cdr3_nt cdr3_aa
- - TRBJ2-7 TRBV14 TGTGCCAGCAGCCGTGGAAACTACGAGCAGTACTTC CASSRGNYEQYF
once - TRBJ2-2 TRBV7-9 TGTGCCAGCAGCTTCCCGGTTTTCGGGGAGCTGTTTTTT CASSFPVFGELFF
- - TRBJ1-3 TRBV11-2 TGTGCCAGCAGCTACTCTGGAAACACCATATATTTT CASSYSGNTIYF
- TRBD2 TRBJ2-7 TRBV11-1 TGTGCCAGCAGCTTCCAAGCGGGAGTCTTCAGTTACGAGCAGTACTTC CASSFQAGVFSYEQYF
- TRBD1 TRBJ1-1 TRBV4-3 TGCGCCAGCAGCCCTAGACAGGGTCCTGAAGCTTTCTTT CASSPRQGPEAFF
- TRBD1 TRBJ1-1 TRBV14 TGTGCCAGCAGCTCAGCTGACAGGGACGGGATTGAAGCTTTCTTT CASSSADRDGIEAFF
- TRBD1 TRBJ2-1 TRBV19 TGTGCCAGTAGCTCAGACCCGGGGACAGATGAGCAGTTCTTC CASSSDPGTDEQFF
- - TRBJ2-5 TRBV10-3 TGTGCCATCAGTGAGTCGATAGAGACCCAGTACTTC CAISESIETQYF
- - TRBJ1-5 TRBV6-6 TGTGCCAGCAGTTACAACGTACGACAGGCTAGTCAGCCCCAGCATTTT CASSYNVRQASQPQHF
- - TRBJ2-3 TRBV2 TGTGCCAGCATATTAACAGGGAGAGATACGCAGTATTTT CASILTGRDTQYF
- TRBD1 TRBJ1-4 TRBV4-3 TGCGCCAGCAGCCAAGATACCCCCAGGGGGAAGTCAACTAATGAAAAACTGTTTTTT CASSQDTPRGKSTNEKLFF
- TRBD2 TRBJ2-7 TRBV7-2 TGTGCCAGCAGCTTAGCGAAGGGACTAGCGGGAGGGATAACCTACGAGCAGTACTTC CASSLAKGLAGGITYEQYF
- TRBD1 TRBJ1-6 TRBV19 TGTGCCAGTACTATCCGGGACAGGGGTCTTTCACCCCTCCACTTT CASTIRDRGLSPLHF
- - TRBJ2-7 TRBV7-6 TGTGCCAGCAGCTTAAGAGATGTAGGGGGGAGGTACGAGCAGTACTTC CASSLRDVGGRYEQYF
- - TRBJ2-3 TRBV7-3 TGTGCCAGCAGCGACACAGATACGCAGTATTTT CASSDTDTQYF
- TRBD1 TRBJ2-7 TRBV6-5 TGTGCCAGCAGTTACTCCCCCGACAGGGGACGATACGAGCAGTACTTC CASSYSPDRGRYEQYF
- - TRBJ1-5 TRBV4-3 TGCGCCAGCAGCCAAGATCCCGCAGGGGATCAGCCCCAGCATTTT CASSQDPAGDQPQHF
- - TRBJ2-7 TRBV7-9 TGTGCCAGCAGCTCTGGACTTACCTACGAGCAGTACTTC CASSSGLTYEQYF
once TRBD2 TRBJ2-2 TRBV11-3 TGTGCCAGCAGAACCGAGAGGACTAGCGGGAGTGGGGGGGAGCTGTTTTTT CASRTERTSGSGGELFF
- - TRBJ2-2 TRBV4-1 TGCGCCAGCAGCCAAGTGTCGTGGGAAGCTACCGGGGAGCTGTTTTTT CASSQVSWEATGELFF
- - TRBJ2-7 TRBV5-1 TGCGCCAGCAGCACCTGGACGGAGGACGGACTCGAGCAGTACTTC CASSTWTEDGLEQYF
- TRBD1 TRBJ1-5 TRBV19 TGTGCCAGTAGTCACGACAGGGTTCTTGGCAATCAGCCCCAGCATTTT CASSHDRVLGNQPQHF
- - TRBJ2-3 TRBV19 TGTGCCAGTAGTATTCAGTCTTTGACAGATACGCAGTATTTT CASSIQSLTDTQYF
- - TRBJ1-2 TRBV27 TGTGCCAGCACAAGCTTAGGGGAGGTCCTTAACTATGGCTACACCTTC CASTSLGEVLNYGYTF
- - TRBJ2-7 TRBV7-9 TGTGCCAGCAGCTTAGGTTTAGGGCCCCTTCACGAGCAGTACTTC CASSLGLGPLHEQYF
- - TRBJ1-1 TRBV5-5 TGTGCCAGCAGCCCAGTTCCCAGGGGCCAAGAAGCTTTCTTT CASSPVPRGQEAFF
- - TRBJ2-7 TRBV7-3 TGTGCCAGCAGCTCCCCCGTAAGGGCGGAGCCCTACGAGCAGTACTTC CASSSPVRAEPYEQYF
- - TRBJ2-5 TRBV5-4 TGTGCCAGCAGCTTGGAGGGCAGCAGGGGGGGGGCCCAGTACTTC CASSLEGSRGGAQYF
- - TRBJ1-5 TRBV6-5 TGTGCCAGTGGACCTTATAGCAATCAGCCCCAGCATTTT CASGPYSNQPQHF
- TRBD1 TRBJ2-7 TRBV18 TGTGCCAGCTCACACCCGGGACAGGGGGGCTCCGAGCAGTACTTC CASSHPGQGGSEQYF
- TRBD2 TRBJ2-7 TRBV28 TGTGCCAGCAGTTCCCCGCCCAGCGGGGAATACGAGCAGTACTTC CASSSPPSGEYEQYF
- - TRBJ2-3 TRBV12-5 TGTGCTAGTGGTTTTGCCGAAAAGAAGGGACTTTTAATCACAGATACGCAGTATTTT CASGFAEKKGLLITDTQYF
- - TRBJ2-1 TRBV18 TGTGCCAGCTCACTACAGGGTGTCATTTCCTACAATGAGCAGTTCTTC CASSLQGVISYNEQFF
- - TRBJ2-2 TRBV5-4 TGTGCCAGCAGCCCCGACTTAAACACCGGGGAGCTGTTTTTT CASSPDLNTGELFF